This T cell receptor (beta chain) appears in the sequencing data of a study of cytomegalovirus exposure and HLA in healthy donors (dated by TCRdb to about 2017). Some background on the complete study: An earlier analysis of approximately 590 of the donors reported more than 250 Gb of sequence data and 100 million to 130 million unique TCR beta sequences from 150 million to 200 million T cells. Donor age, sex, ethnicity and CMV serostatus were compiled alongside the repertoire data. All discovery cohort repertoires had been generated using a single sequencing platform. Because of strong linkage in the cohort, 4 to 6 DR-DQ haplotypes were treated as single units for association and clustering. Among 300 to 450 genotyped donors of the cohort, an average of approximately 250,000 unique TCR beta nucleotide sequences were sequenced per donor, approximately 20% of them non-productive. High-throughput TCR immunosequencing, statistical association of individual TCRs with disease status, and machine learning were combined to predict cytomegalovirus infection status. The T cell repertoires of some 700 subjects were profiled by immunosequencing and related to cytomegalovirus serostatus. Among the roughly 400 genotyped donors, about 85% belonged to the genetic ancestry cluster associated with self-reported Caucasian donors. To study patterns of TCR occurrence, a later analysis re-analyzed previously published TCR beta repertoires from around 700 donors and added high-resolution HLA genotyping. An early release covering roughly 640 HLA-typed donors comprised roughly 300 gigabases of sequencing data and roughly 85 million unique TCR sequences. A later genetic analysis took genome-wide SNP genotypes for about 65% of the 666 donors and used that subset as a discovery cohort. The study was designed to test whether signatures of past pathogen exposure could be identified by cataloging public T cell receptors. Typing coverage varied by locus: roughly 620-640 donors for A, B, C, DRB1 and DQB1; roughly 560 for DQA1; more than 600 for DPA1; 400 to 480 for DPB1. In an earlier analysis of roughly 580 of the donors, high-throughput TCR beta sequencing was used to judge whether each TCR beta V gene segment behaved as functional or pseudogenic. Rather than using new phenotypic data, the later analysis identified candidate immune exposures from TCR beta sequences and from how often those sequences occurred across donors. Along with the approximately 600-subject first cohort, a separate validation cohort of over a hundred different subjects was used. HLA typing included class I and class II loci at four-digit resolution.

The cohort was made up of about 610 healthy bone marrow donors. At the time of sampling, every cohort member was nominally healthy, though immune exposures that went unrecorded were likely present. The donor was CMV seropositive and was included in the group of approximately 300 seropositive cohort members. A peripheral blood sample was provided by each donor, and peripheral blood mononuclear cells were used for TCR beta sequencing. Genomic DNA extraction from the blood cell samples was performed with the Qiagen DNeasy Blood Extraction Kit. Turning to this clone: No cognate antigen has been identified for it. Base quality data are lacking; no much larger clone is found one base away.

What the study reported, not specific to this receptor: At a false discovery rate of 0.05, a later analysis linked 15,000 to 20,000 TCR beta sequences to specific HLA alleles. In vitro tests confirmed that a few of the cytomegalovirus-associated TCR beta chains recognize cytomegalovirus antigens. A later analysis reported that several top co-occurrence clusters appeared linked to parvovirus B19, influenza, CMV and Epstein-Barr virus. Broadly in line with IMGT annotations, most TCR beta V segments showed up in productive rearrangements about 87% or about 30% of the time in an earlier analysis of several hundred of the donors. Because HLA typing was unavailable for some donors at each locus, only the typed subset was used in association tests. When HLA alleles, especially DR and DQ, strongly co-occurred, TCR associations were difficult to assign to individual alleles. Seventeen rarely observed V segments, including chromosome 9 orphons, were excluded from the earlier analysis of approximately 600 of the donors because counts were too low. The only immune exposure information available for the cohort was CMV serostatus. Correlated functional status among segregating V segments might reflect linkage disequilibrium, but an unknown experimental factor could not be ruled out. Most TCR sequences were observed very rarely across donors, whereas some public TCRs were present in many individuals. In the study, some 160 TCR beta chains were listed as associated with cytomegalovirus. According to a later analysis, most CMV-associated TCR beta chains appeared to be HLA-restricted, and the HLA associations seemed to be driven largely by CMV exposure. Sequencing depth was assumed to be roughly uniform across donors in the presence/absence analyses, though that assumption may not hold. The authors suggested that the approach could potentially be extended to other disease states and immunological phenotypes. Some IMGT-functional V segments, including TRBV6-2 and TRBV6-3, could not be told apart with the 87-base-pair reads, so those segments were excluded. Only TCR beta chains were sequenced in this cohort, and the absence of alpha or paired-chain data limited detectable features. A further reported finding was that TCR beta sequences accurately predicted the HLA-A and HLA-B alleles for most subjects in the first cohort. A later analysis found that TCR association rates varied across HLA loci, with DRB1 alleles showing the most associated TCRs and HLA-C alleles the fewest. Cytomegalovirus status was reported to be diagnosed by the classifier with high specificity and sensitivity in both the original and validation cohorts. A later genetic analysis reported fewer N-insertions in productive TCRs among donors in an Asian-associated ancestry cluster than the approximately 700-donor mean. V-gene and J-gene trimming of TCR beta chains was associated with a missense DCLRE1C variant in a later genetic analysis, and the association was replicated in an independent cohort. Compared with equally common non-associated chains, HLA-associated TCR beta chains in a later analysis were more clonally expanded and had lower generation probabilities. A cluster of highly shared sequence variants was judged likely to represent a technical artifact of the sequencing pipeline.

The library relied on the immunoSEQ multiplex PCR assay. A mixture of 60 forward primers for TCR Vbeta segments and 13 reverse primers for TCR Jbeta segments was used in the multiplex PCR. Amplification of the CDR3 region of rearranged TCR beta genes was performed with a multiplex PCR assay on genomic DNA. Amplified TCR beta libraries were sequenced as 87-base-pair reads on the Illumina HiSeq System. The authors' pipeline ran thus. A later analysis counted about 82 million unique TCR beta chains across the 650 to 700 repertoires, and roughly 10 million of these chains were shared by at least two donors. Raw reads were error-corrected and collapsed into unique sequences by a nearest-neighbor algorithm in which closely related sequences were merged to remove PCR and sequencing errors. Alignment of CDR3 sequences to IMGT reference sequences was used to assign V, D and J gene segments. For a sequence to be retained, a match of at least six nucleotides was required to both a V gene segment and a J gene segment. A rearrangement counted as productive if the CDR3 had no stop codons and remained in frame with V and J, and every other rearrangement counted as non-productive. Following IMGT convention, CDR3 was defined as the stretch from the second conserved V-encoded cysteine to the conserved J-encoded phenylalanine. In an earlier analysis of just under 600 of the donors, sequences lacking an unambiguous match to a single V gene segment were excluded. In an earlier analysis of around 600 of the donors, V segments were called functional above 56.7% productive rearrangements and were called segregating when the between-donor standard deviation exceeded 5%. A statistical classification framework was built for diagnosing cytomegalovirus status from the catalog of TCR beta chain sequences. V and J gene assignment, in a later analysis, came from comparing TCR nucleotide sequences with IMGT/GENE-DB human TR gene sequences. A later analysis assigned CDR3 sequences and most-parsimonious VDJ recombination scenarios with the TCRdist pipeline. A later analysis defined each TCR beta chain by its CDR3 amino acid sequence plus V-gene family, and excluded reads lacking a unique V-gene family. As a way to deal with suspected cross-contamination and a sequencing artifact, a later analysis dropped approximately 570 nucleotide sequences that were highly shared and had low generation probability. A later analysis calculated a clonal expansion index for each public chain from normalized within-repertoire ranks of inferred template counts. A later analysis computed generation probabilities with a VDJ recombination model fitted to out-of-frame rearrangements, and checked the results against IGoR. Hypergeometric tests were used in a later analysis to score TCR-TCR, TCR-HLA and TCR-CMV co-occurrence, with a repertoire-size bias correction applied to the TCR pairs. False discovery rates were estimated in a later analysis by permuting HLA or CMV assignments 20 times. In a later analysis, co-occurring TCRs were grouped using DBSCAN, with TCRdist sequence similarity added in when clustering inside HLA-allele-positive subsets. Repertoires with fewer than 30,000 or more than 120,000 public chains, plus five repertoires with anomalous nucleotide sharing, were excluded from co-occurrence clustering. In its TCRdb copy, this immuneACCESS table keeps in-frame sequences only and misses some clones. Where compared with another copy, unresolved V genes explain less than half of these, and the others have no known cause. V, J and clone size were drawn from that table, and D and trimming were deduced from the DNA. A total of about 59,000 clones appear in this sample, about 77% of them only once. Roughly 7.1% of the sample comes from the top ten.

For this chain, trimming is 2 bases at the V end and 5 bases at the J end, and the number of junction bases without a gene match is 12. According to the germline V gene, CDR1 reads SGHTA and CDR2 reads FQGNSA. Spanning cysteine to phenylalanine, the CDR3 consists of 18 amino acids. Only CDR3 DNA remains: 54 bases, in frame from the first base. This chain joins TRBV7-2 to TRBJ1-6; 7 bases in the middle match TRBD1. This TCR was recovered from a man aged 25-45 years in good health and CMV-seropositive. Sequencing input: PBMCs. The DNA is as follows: TGTGCCAGCAGCTTACTCATCACCCGACAGGGCAATAATTCACCCCTCCACTTT. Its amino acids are CASSLLITRQGNNSPLHF. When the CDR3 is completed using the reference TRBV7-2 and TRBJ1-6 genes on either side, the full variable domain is GAGVSQSPSNKVTEKGKDVELRCDPISGHTALYWYRQSLGQGLEFLIYFQGNSAPDKSGLPSDRFSAERTGGSVSTLTIQRTQQEDSAVYLCASSLLITRQGNNSPLHFGNGTRLTVT.